This TCR beta chain stems from a study of blood T cell repertoires in COVID-19. Study in general: PBMCs, B-cell-depleted T cells, or T cells provided the cDNA or gDNA that made up the material.

The CDR3 contains 13 residues. After removal of 2 bases from V and 8 bases from J, the junction contained 2 bases not matched to a gene. As originally analysed: Reference gene primers were amplified, and this amplification served to estimate nucleated cell counts. Profiled with immunoSEQ multiplex PCR; TCRdb holds only in-frame clones, not every one. V and J calls and clone size are those listed in that table; D and trimming were worked out from the DNA. The sample carries tens of thousands of clones, 83% recorded once. This receptor was obtained from a man in his 60s with active COVID-19. Sequencing input: peripheral blood. The chain couples TRBV12-3 or TRBV12-4 to TRBJ2-2; TRBD1 agrees at 7 bases. CDR3 DNA: TGTGCCAGCAGTTTATCGACAGGGGGGGAGCTGTTTTTT. It translates to CASSLSTGGELFF.